Listed here is a single TCR beta chain. The antigen remains undetermined. CD8 cells regarded as naive lacked CD45RO, were positively chosen for CCR7, and omitted terminally differentiated effector memory CD45RA+ cells. The germline CDR1 and CDR2 sequences are SGHVS and FQNEAQ. Trimming cost V 1 base and J 8 bases, with 8 bases left between them. This CDR3 has 13 residues. The sample comes from a study of shared clonotypes between healthy human individuals. Study-wide results and caveats: Represented genetic and exposure-history diversity was restricted by having few donors. Clonotypes shared by all four sorted-subset donors had higher generation probabilities than non-shared clonotypes. Sharing across four donors was highest in naive CD4 (about 5%) and lowest in memory CD8 (around 0.4%). Clonotype sharing across donors was expected to vary with sequencing depth.

Clones were read by immunoSEQ multiplex PCR, and TCRdb kept only the in-frame ones, dropping some. The sample records hundreds of thousands of clones, about 98% being singletons. The TCR comes from a man aged 30-40 years in good health. This sequence joins TRBV7-8 and TRBJ1-4; no firm D call. Material: naive CD8+ T cells sorted from blood. The CDR3 protein is CASSLGGREKLFF. CDR3 sequence (DNA): TGTGCCAGCAGCTTAGGGGGTCGAGAAAAACTGTTTTTT.